This TCR beta chain was found in a study of cytomegalovirus exposure and HLA in healthy donors. Overall study results and limits: In vitro data verified a few CMV-associated chains as specific for CMV antigens.

Germline lookup yields CDR1 GTSNPN and CDR2 SVGIG (reference sequence). The J segment lost 14 bases and the V segment lost 2 bases, leaving 9 bases of the junction unmatched. The CDR3 has 15 amino acids. Measured with immunoSEQ multiplex PCR; TCRdb has only the in-frame clones, and not every one. The table shows 330,000 or so clones, with around 86% occurring only once. This clone was seen only once. Its antigen is still unknown. The sample consisted of PBMCs. The rearrangement links TRBV30 to TRBJ2-1; TRBD2 matches 16 bases. The sequence was obtained from a woman between 18 and 29 years old in good health and CMV-seronegative. Written as DNA, the CDR3 is TGTGCCTGGAGTAGAAAGGGACTAGCGGGGGGGGTGGAGTTCTTC. Translating it yields CAWSRKGLAGGVEFF.